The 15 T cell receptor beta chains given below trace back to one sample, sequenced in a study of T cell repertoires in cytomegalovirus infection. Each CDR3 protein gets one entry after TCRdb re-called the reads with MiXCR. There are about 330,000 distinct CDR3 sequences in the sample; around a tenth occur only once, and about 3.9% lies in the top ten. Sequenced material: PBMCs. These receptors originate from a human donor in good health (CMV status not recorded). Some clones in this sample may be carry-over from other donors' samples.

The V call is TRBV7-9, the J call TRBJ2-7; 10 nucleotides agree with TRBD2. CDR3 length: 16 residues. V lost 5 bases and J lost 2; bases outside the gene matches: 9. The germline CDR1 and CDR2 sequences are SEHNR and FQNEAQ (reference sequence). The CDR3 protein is CASSPLGSGRAYEQYF. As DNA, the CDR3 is TGTGCCAGCAGCCCCTTAGGCAGCGGGAGGGCCTACGAGCAGTACTTC.

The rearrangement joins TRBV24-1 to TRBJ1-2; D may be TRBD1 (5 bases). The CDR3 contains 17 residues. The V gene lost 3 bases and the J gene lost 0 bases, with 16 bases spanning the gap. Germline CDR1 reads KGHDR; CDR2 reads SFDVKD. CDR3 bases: TGTGCCACCAGTGATGCTCGGGGGACTACCACTAACTATGGCTACACCTTC. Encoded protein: CATSDARGTTTNYGYTF.

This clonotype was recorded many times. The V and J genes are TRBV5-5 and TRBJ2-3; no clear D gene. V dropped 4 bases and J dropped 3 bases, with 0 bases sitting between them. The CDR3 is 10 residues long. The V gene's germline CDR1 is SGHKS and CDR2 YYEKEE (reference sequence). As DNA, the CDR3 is TGTGCCAGCAGCACAGATACGCAGTATTTT. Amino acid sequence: CASSTDTQYF.

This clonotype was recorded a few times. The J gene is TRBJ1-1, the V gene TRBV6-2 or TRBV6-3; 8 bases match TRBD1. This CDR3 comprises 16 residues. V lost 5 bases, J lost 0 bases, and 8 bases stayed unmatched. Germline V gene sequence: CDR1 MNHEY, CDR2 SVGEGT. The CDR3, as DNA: TGTGCCAGCAGTCTCGGGACAGGTGTAATGAACACTGAAGCTTTCTTT. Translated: CASSLGTGVMNTEAFF.

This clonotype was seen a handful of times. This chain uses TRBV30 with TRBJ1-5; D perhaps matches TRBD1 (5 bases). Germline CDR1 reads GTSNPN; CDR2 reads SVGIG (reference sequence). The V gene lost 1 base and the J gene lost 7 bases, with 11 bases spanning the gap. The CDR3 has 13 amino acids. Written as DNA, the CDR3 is TGTGCCTGGAGTGGGGGGGAGAGGCAGCCCCAGCATTTT. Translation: CAWSGGERQPQHF.

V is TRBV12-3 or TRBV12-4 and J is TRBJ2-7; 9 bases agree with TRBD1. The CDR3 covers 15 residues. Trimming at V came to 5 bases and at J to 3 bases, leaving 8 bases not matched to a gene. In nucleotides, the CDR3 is TGTGCCAGCAGTCCGCCGGGACAGGGAAACTACGAGCAGTACTTC. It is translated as CASSPPGQGNYEQYF.

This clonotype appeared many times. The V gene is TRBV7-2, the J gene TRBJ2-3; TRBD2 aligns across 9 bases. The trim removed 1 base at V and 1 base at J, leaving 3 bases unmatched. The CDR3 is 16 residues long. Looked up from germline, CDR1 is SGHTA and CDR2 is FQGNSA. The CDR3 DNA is TGTGCCAGCAGCTTAGGATCTAGCGGGGGCACAGATACGCAGTATTTT. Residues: CASSLGSSGGTDTQYF.

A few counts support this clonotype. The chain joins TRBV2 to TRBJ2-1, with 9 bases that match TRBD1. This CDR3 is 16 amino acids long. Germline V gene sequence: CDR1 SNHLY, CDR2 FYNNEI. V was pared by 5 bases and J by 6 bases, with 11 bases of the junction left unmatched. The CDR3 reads CASSLPGTGRFNEQFF. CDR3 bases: TGTGCCAGCAGTCTTCCCGGGACAGGGAGGTTCAATGAGCAGTTCTTC.

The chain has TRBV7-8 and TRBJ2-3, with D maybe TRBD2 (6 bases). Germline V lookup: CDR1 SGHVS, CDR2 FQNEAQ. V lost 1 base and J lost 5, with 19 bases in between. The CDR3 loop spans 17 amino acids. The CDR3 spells CASSLEMTGLQGDTQYF. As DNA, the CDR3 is TGTGCCAGCAGCTTAGAAATGACGGGACTCCAAGGAGATACGCAGTATTTT.

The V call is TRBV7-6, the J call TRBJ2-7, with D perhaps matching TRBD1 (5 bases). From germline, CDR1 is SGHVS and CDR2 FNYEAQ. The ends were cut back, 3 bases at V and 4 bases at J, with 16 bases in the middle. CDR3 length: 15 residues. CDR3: CASSFLGQEKYEQYF. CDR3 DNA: TGTGCCAGCAGCTTCCTGGGGCAGGAGAAATACGAGCAGTACTTC. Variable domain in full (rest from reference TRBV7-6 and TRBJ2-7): GAGVSQSPRYKVTKRGQDVALRCDPISGHVSLYWYRQALGQGPEFLTYFNYEAQQDKSGLPNDRFSAERPEGSISTLTIQRTEQRDSAMYRCASSFLGQEKYEQYFGPGTRLTVT.

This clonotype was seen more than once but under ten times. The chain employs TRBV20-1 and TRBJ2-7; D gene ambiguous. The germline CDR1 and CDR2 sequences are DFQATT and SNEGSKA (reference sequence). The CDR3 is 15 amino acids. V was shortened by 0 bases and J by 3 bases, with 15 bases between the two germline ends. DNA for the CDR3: TGCAGTGCTAGAGATCTTGTGGGGATCCTCTACGAGCAGTACTTC. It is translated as CSARDLVGILYEQYF.

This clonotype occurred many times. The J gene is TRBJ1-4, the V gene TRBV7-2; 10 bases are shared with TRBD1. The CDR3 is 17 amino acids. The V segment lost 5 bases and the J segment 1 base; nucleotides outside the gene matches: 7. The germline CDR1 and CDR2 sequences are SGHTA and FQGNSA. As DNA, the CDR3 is TGTGCCAGCAGCCCCCGGGACAGGGGCAAAACTAATGAAAAACTGTTTTTT. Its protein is CASSPRDRGKTNEKLFF.

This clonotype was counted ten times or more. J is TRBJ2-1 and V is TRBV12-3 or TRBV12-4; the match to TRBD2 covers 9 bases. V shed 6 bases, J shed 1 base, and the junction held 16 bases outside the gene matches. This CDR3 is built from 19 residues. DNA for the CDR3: TGTGCCAGCAGCCGCCTTAGGGCGGGAGGGTCCCCATCCTACAATGAGCAGTTCTTC. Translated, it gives CASSRLRAGGSPSYNEQFF.

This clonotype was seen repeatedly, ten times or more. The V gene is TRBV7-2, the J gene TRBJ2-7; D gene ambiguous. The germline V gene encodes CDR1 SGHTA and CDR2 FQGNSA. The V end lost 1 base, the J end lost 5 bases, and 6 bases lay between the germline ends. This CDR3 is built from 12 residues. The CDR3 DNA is TGTGCCAGCAGCTTAGTGGCTCACGAGCAGTACTTC. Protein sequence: CASSLVAHEQYF. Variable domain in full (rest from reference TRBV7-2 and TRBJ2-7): GAGVSQSPSNKVTEKGKDVELRCDPISGHTALYWYRQSLGQGLEFLIYFQGNSAPDKSGLPSDRFSAERTGGSVSTLTIQRTQQEDSAVYLCASSLVAHEQYFGPGTRLTVT.

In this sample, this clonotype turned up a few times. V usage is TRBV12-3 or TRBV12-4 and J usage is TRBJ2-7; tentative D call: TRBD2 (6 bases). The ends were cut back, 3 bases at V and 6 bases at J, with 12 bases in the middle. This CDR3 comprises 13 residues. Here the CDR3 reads CASSFDLGGEQYF. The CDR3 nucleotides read TGTGCCAGCAGTTTCGACCTCGGGGGCGAGCAGTACTTC.